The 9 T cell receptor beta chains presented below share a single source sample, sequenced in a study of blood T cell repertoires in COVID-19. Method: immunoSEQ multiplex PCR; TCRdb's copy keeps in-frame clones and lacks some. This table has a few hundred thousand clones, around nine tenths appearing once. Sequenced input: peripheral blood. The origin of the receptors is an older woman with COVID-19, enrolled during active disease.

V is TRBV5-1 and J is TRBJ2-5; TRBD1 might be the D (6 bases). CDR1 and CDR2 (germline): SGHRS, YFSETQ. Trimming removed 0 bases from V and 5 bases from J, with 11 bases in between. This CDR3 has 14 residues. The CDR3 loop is CASSLAGQGETQYF. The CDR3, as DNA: TGCGCCAGCAGCTTGGCAGGGCAGGGGGAGACCCAGTACTTC.

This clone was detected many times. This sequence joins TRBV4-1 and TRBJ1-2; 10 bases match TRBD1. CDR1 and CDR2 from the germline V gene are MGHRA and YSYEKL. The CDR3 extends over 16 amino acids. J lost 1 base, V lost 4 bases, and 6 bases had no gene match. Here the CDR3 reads CASSRGQGGDNYGYTF. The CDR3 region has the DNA TGCGCCAGCAGCCGAGGACAGGGGGGCGATAACTATGGCTACACCTTC.

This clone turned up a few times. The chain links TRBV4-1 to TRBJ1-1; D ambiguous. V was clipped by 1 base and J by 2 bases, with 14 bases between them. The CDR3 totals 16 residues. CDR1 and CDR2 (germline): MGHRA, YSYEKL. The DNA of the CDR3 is TGCGCCAGCAGCCAAGCCCGAGGCTTTCTAAACACTGAAGCTTTCTTT. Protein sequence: CASSQARGFLNTEAFF.

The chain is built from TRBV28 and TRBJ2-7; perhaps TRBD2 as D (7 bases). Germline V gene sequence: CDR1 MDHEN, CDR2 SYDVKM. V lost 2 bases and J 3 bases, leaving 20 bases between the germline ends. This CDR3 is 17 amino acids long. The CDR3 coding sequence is TGTGCCAGCAGTTTAGGGGGGGGCGACACAACCCGCTACGAGCAGTACTTC. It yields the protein CASSLGGGDTTRYEQYF.

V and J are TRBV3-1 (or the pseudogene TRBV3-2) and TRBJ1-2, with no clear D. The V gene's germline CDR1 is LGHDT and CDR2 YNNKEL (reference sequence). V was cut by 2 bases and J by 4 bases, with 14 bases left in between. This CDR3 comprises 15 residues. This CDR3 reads CASSQLSSGGYGYTF. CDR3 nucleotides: TGTGCCAGCAGCCAACTATCATCGGGTGGCTATGGCTACACCTTC.

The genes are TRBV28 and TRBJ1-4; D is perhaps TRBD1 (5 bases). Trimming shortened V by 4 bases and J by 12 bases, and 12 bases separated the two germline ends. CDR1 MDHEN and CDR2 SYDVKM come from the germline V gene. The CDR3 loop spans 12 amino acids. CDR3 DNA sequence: TGTGCCAGCAGTTCGCAGATAGGGGAACTGTTTTTT. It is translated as CASSSQIGELFF.

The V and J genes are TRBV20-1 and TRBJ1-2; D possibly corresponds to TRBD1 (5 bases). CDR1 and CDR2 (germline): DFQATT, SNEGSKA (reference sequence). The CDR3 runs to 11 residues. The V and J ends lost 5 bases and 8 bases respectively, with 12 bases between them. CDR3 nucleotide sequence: TGCAGTGCTGACCGCAGGGAAGGCTACACCTTC. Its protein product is CSADRREGYTF.

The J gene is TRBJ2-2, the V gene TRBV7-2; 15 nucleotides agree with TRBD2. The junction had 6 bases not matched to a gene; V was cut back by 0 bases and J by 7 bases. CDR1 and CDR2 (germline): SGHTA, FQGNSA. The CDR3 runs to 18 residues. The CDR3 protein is CASSLAGTSGGRGGELFF. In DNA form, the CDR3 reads TGTGCCAGCAGCTTAGCCGGGACTAGCGGGGGGCGGGGCGGGGAGCTGTTTTTT.

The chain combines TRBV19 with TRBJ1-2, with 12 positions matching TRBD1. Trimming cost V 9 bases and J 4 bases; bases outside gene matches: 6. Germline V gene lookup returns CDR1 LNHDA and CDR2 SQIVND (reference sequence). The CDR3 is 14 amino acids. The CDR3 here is CARPGQGASYGYTF. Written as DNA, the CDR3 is TGTGCCAGGCCGGGACAGGGGGCTAGCTATGGCTACACCTTC.